Below, 10 T cell receptor beta chains from the same sample are listed, as sequenced in a study of T-cell reconstitution after alpha-beta-depleted transplantation in children. TCRbeta library construction was performed incorporating unique molecular identifiers. One entry per CDR3 protein results from TCRdb running MiXCR on the PCR reads. The sample carries around 250,000 distinct CDR3 sequences, about 25% recorded once. The starting material was PBMCs, obtained before TCRalphabeta/CD19-depleted stem cell transplant. The receptor set was obtained from a girl aged 2-10 years with Fanconi anemia, due to receive a stem cell transplant.

This clonotype was observed a handful of times. This sequence joins TRBV7-9 and TRBJ2-7; tentative D call: TRBD1 (7 bases). This CDR3 contains 11 residues. The ends were cut back, 11 bases at V and 3 bases at J, with 11 bases in the middle. Germline CDR1 and CDR2: SEHNR and FQNEAQ (reference sequence). DNA of the CDR3: TGTGCCTGGCAGGGGGGCTACGAGCAGTACTTC. This sequence encodes CAWQGGYEQYF.

This CDR3 is CASSRTIEAFF. CDR3 bases: TGTGCCAGCAGTCGGACGATTGAAGCTTTCTTT. The chain couples TRBV28 to TRBJ1-1; D gene uncertain. The V and J ends lost 5 bases and 7 bases respectively, with 8 bases between them. The CDR3 length is 11 residues. CDR1 is MDHEN, CDR2 SYDVKM, per germline.

At least ten counts were recorded for this clonotype. The V and J genes are TRBV5-1 and TRBJ2-5; 7 bases fit TRBD2. Germline V lookup: CDR1 SGHRS, CDR2 YFSETQ. Germline trimming cut 4 bases from V and 4 bases from J; bases unmatched to any gene: 4. CDR3 size: 13 residues. The CDR3 nucleotides read TGCGCCAGCAGCCTGGGGAGGGGAGAGACCCAGTACTTC. Protein sequence: CASSLGRGETQYF.

This clonotype was found many times. This chain uses TRBV11-2 with TRBJ2-3; 10 nucleotides agree with TRBD2. The CDR3 length is 18 residues. The V gene's germline CDR1 is SGHAT and CDR2 FQNNGV. J gave up 6 bases and V 0 bases, and 12 bases lay outside the gene matches. This chain's CDR3 is CASSLELLAGALRDTQYF. The CDR3 nucleotides are TGTGCCAGCAGCTTAGAACTGCTAGCGGGGGCCCTACGGGATACGCAGTATTTT. Drawing the rest from reference TRBV11-2 and TRBJ2-3, the complete variable domain is EAGVAQSPRYKIIEKRQSVAFWCNPISGHATLYWYQQILGQGPKLLIQFQNNGVVDDSQLPKDRFSAERLKGVDSTLKIQPAKLEDSAVYLCASSLELLAGALRDTQYFGPGTRLTVL.

This clonotype was observed at least ten times. The chain is built from TRBV7-3 and TRBJ2-1; maybe TRBD1 (6 bases). CDR1 and CDR2 (germline): SGHTA, FQGTGA. V lost 1 base and J 3 bases, leaving 10 bases between the germline ends. The CDR3 spans 15 residues. CDR3 protein: CASSLNQGNYNEQFF. CDR3 nucleotides: TGTGCCAGCAGCTTAAATCAGGGGAACTACAATGAGCAGTTCTTC.

This clonotype was observed many times. The chain links TRBV6-1 to TRBJ2-3; 8 bases are a match to TRBD1. CDR1 MNHNS and CDR2 SASEGT come from the germline V gene. V gave up 2 bases and J gave up 2 bases; unmatched junction bases: 6. CDR3 length: 16 residues. CDR3 nucleotides: TGTGCCAGCAGTGAACCTCCCAGGGGGCTCACAGATACGCAGTATTTT. It codes for CASSEPPRGLTDTQYF.

This clonotype came up many times. V is TRBV12-3 or TRBV12-4 and J is TRBJ2-2, with D possibly TRBD2 on 6 matching bases. Trimming took off 8 bases at V and 10 bases at J, with 17 bases between the two ends. The CDR3 extends over 13 amino acids. In DNA form, the CDR3 reads TGTGCCAGCCGTCCCGGGGGAGCTGTGGAGCTGTTTTTT. Its translation: CASRPGGAVELFF.

This clonotype was observed a few times. This rearrangement joins TRBV5-1 to TRBJ1-5; D not certain. CDR1 is SGHRS and CDR2 is YFSETQ in the germline V gene. Trimming cost V 0 bases and J 1 base, with 5 bases left between them. The CDR3 consists of 14 residues. The DNA for the CDR3 is TGCGCCAGCAGCTTGGGGGCCAGCAATCAGCCCCAGCATTTT. This sequence encodes CASSLGASNQPQHF.

This clonotype was seen many times. The V call is TRBV7-3, the J call TRBJ1-1, with D perhaps matching TRBD1 (6 bases). Germline lookup yields CDR1 SGHTA and CDR2 FQGTGA. The CDR3 contains 17 residues. The ends were cut back, 0 bases at V and 4 bases at J, with 18 bases in the middle. The CDR3 spells CASSLTGLGAARTEAFF. The CDR3 DNA follows: TGTGCCAGCAGCTTAACGGGTTTGGGGGCAGCTCGCACTGAAGCTTTCTTT. Supplemented by reference TRBV7-3 and TRBJ1-1, the full variable domain reads GAGVSQTPSNKVTEKGKYVELRCDPISGHTALYWYRQSLGQGPEFLIYFQGTGAADDSGLPNDRFFAVRPEGSVSTLKIQRTERGDSAVYLCASSLTGLGAARTEAFFGQGTRLTVV.

The V call is TRBV20-1, the J call TRBJ1-2, with D possibly TRBD1 on 6 matching bases. This CDR3 is 15 amino acids long. Germline-derived CDR1 and CDR2 are DFQATT and SNEGSKA (reference sequence). Trimming removed 0 bases from V and 4 bases from J, with 15 bases in between. The CDR3 region has the DNA TGCAGTGCTAGAGATCGAGGGGGGCGCAGCTATGGCTACACCTTC. It translates to CSARDRGGRSYGYTF.